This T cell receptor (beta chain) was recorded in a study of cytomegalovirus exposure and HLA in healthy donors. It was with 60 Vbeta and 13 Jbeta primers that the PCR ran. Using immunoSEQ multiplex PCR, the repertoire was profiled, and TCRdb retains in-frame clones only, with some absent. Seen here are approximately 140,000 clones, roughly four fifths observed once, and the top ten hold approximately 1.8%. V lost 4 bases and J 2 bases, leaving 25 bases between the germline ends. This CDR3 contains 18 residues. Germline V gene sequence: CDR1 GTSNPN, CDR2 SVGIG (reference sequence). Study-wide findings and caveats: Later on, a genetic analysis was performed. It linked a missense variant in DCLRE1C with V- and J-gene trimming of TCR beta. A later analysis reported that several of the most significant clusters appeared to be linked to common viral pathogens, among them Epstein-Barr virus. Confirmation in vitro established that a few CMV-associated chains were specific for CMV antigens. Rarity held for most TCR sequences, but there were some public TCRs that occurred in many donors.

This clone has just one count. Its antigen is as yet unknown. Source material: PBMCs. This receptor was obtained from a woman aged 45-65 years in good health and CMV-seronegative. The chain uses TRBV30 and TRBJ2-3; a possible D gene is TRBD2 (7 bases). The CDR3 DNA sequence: TGTGCCTGGACTAGCGGTATAAGGGGGTATGGCTCCACAGATACGCAGTATTTT. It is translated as CAWTSGIRGYGSTDTQYF.